This entry concerns a single T cell receptor beta chain. Its matching antigen is unknown. The sample originates from a study of OX40 agonist ivuxolimab in advanced cancers. Overall study: The dose-escalation group included hepatocellular carcinoma, melanoma, renal cell carcinoma and head and neck cancer.

Sequencing used immunoSEQ multiplex PCR; TCRdb keeps in-frame clones, though not all of them. The sample lists 55,000 to 70,000 clones, roughly 84% occurring once. Trimming took 4 bases from V and 6 from J; bases not matched to a gene: 4. The length of the CDR3 is 14 residues. Germline values: CDR1 LNHDA, CDR2 SQIVND (reference sequence). Study outcomes and limitations: Normalized T-cell clonal expansion was also low in some nonresponders. Still undetermined is the antigen specificity of the expanded peripheral T cells. Mean expanded clone counts were higher in CD8+ than CD4+ T cells.

This chain uses TRBV19 with TRBJ1-2; 11 bases match TRBD1. The origin of this receptor is an adult with an advanced solid tumor such as melanoma, head and neck, liver or kidney cancer. The source material was CD4+ or CD8+ T cells sorted from blood, sampled in a trial of the OX40 agonist ivuxolimab. The CDR3 DNA reads as TGTGCCAGTAGTAGGACAGGGGGCCTGAATGGCTACACCTTC. Translation: CASSRTGGLNGYTF.